This T cell receptor (beta chain) was sequenced during a study of shared clonotypes between healthy human individuals. The study, taken as a whole, reports: For naive CD4 cells, roughly 4.8% of clonotypes were shared across a handful of donors.

Trimming cost V 3 bases and J 13 bases, with 18 bases left between them. CDR1 is MRHNA, CDR2 SNTAGT, per germline. This CDR3 contains 14 residues. For every subset, genomic DNA was evenly distributed across several immunoSEQ plates. Some clones are missing from TCRdb's copy, which holds only in-frame ones; the method was immunoSEQ multiplex PCR. Of about 1.1 million clones listed, 78% are singletons. Comments on this clone: Antigen specificity is unknown.

This sequence was found in a man younger than 35 in good health. Some clones in this sample may be carry-over from other donors' samples. The V gene is TRBV6-4, the J gene TRBJ1-4; D perhaps matches TRBD1 (5 bases). The material sequenced was memory CD4+ T cells from PBMCs. Specified subset: CD45RA-negative fraction. The CDR3 DNA reads TGTGCCAGCAGTGAGAATTTGTACCCTCAGGGACTGTTTTTT. Protein product: CASSENLYPQGLFF.